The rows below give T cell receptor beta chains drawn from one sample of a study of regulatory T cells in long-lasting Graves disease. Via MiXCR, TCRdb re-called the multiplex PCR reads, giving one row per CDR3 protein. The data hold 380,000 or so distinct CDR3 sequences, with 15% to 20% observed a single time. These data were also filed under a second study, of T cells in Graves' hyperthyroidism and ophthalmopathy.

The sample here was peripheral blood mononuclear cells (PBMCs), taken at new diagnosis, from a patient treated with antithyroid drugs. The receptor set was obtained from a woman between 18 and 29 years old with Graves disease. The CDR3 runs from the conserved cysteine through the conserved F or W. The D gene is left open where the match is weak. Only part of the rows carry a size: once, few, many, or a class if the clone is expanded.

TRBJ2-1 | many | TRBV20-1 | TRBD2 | CSARPVAGGPANEQFF | TGCAGTGCTAGACCGGTGGCGGGAGGGCCCGCAAATGAGCAGTTCTTC
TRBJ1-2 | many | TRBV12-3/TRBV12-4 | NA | CASSPTGTPGYTF | TGTGCCAGCAGTCCCACAGGGACTCCGGGCTACACCTTC
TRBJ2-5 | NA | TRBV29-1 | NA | CSSLSSGNQETQYF | TGCAGCTCCTTAAGTTCCGGCAACCAAGAGACCCAGTACTTC
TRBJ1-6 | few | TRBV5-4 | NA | CASSFGQQNSPLHF | TGTGCCAGCAGCTTCGGACAGCAGAATTCACCCCTCCACTTT
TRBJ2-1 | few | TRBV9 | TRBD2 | CASSVALAGGRADEQFF | TGTGCCAGCAGCGTAGCGTTAGCGGGAGGTAGGGCCGATGAGCAGTTCTTC
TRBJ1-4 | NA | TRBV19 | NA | CASSTYFPVVEKLFF | TGTGCCAGTAGTACCTACTTCCCGGTGGTTGAAAAACTGTTTTTT
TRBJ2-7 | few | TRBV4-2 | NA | CASSQEDGHNSYEQYF | TGTGCCAGCAGCCAAGAGGACGGGCATAACTCCTACGAGCAGTACTTC
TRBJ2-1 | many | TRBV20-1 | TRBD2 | CSAGLATDEQFF | TGCAGTGCTGGACTAGCGACGGATGAGCAGTTCTTC
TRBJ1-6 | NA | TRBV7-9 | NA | CASSLGTDSPLHF | TGTGCCAGCAGCTTAGGGACAGATTCACCCCTCCACTTT
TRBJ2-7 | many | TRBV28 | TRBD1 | CASSPTGGHEQYF | TGTGCCAGCAGTCCGACAGGGGGCCACGAGCAGTACTTC
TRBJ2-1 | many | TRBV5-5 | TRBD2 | CASSRSGGASYNEQFF | TGCGCCAGCAGCCGTAGCGGGGGGGCCTCTTACAATGAGCAGTTCTTC
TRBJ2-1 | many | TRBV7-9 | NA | CASSLVGPVNEQFF | TGTGCCAGCAGCTTAGTTGGACCGGTCAATGAGCAGTTCTTC
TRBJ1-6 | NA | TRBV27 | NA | CASSLRLNSPLHF | TGTGCCAGCAGTCTCCGATTAAATTCACCCCTCCACTTT
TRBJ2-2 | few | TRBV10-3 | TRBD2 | CAISELREGWLFF | TGTGCCATCAGTGAATTGAGGGAGGGTTGGCTGTTTTTT
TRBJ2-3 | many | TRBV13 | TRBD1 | CASSLGLGQGARTDTQYF | TGTGCCAGCAGCTTAGGTCTGGGACAGGGGGCGAGGACAGATACGCAGTATTTT
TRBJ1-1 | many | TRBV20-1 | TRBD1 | CSASTGGNTEAFF | TGCAGTGCTTCTACAGGGGGGAACACTGAAGCTTTCTTT
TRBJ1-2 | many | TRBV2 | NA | CASQPRGNYGYTF | TGTGCCAGCCAACCCAGGGGCAACTATGGCTACACCTTC
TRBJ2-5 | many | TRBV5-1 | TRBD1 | CASSRGTGGRETQYF | TGCGCCAGCAGCAGGGGGACAGGGGGCCGAGAGACCCAGTACTTC
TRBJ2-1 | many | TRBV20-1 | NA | CSARGAGSSYNEQFF | TGCAGTGCTAGGGGGGCAGGATCCTCCTACAATGAGCAGTTCTTC
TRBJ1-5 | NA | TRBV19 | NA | CASSIEGGNQPQHF | TGTGCCAGTAGTATAGAAGGGGGCAATCAGCCCCAGCATTTT
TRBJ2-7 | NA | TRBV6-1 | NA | CASSINGDVSSHEQYF | TGTGCCAGCAGTATTAACGGGGACGTCAGCTCCCACGAGCAGTACTTC
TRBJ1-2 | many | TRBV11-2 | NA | CASSLDGRYGYTF | TGTGCCAGCAGCTTAGATGGGCGCTATGGCTACACCTTC
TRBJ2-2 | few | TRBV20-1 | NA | CSAVLRNTGELFF | TGCAGTGCTGTACTGCGGAACACCGGGGAGCTGTTTTTT
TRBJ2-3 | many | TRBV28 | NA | CASSLPRQGGMQYF | TGTGCCAGCAGTTTGCCCCGACAGGGCGGGATGCAGTATTTT
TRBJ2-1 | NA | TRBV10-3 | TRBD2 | CVASGVAGVSNVQFF | TGTGTCGCCTCCGGGGTAGCGGGAGTGTCTAATGTGCAGTTCTTC
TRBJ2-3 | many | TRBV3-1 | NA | CASSQDGEGEWDTQYF | TGTGCCAGCAGCCAAGATGGAGAGGGCGAATGGGATACGCAGTATTTT
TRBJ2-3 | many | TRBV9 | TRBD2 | CASSVDSGGSTDTQYF | TGTGCCAGCAGCGTAGATTCGGGGGGGAGCACAGATACGCAGTATTTT
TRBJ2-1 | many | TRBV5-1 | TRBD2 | CASSWTSGFYNEQFF | TGTGCCAGCAGCTGGACTAGCGGATTCTACAATGAGCAGTTCTTC
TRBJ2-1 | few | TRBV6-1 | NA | CASRLRGKDEQFF | TGTGCCAGTCGTCTCCGGGGTAAGGATGAGCAGTTCTTC
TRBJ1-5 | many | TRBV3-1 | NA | CASSQDTLQPQHF | TGTGCCAGCAGCCAAGACACCCTCCAGCCCCAGCATTTT